The present T cell receptor (beta chain) was sequenced within a study of blood T cell repertoires in COVID-19. Overall study context: The samples span acute and convalescent COVID-19 from the United States, Italy and Spain. Sample material is recorded as cDNA or gDNA derived from T cells, B-cell-depleted T cells, or PBMCs.

Germline values: CDR1 MNHEY, CDR2 SVGEGT. With V trimmed by 5 bases and J by 4 bases, 11 bases remained unmatched. The CDR3 contains 16 residues. In the authors' workflow: Amplified reference gene primers provided the basis for estimating nucleated cell counts. Produced via immunoSEQ multiplex PCR; TCRdb's table is partial and in-frame only. V, J and clone size are those of that table, while D and trimming were read from the DNA. The sample lists 120,000 to 150,000 clones, more than 70% seen once, with 10% to 15% in the top ten. Sequenced input: peripheral blood. This TCR came from a man in his fifties or sixties with active or convalescent COVID-19. The V call is TRBV6-2 or TRBV6-3, the J call TRBJ2-1, with 7 nucleotides matching TRBD2. The CDR3 reads CASSGGGSGIYNEQFF. The CDR3, as DNA: TGTGCCAGCAGTGGCGGCGGGAGCGGCATTTACAATGAGCAGTTCTTC.